This TCR beta chain was identified in a study of resident and recirculating memory T cells in vitiligo. Overall study context: Samples were epidermis from two lesional and two nonlesional sites, plus PBMCs.

Regarding the study as a whole: Clonality differed among vitiligo lesions, with no unique dominant clone.

This clone was seen only once. Its antigen is undetermined. The CDR3 length is 13 residues. The V gene's germline CDR1 is MDHEN and CDR2 SYDVKM. V lost 7 bases, J lost 0 bases, and 10 bases lay in between. Sequencing used immunoSEQ multiplex PCR; TCRdb keeps in-frame clones, though not all of them. Here the sample spans 70,000 to 95,000 clones, about 92% being singletons. The chain recombines TRBV28 with TRBJ2-7; D call uncertain. This TCR derives from a male donor with vitiligo. Sequenced: blood. The CDR3 protein is CASIPEYSYEQYF. CDR3 DNA sequence: TGTGCCAGCATCCCGGAGTACTCCTACGAGCAGTACTTC. Combining the CDR3 with reference TRBV28 and TRBJ2-7 gives the whole variable domain DVKVTQSSRYLVKRTGEKVFLECVQDMDHENMFWYRQDPGLGLRLIYFSYDVKMKEKGDIPEGYSVSREKKERFSLILESASTNQTSMYLCASIPEYSYEQYFGPGTRLTVT.